This is a list of T cell receptor beta chains from one sample in a study of long-term antiretroviral therapy in people with HIV. The table came from immunoSEQ multiplex PCR; TCRdb's copy has only in-frame clones and leaves some out. The sample carries almost 30,000 clones, 70% to 90% recorded once. This sample comprised unsorted PBMCs, obtained 3.2 years before starting antiretroviral therapy. The receptors were sampled from a man aged 50 to 59 with HIV. CDR3s include the opening cysteine and the closing phenylalanine or tryptophan. D genes are given only for firm matches. Expanded clones are given a class, and other clones once, few, many or no size at all.

D gene	clone size	J gene	V gene	CDR3 DNA	CDR3 protein
TRBD2	-	TRBJ2-7	TRBV6-5	TGTGCCAGCAGTGGCCTCGGGCTAGCGGGACGCGAGCAGTACTTC	CASSGLGLAGREQYF
TRBD1	-	TRBJ2-1	TRBV28	TGTGCCAGCAGTTTAACCGGGACAGGGGGCCTCAATGAGCAGTTCTTC	CASSLTGTGGLNEQFF
-	-	TRBJ2-3	TRBV5-4	TGTGCCAGCAGCTTACCAGGGGTTACAGATACGCAGTATTTT	CASSLPGVTDTQYF
TRBD1	-	TRBJ1-5	TRBV19	TGTGCCAGTAGTATGGGACAGGAGAATCAGCCCCAGCATTTT	CASSMGQENQPQHF
TRBD1	-	TRBJ1-6	TRBV9	TGTGCCAGCAGCCCAGGACAGGGGTTATTCAACTCTTCACCCCTCCACTTT	CASSPGQGLFNSSPLHF
-	-	TRBJ1-3	TRBV5-1	TGCGCCAGCAGCTTGGGGGTAAAGGATGCGAACACCATATATTTT	CASSLGVKDANTIYF
TRBD2	-	TRBJ2-7	TRBV7-9	TGTGCCAGCACCTTGACTAGCAGCTACGAGCAGTACTTC	CASTLTSSYEQYF
-	-	TRBJ2-3	TRBV29-1	TGCAGCGGCGACGAGGGTGCAGATACGCAGTATTTT	CSGDEGADTQYF
TRBD2	-	TRBJ2-1	TRBV4-1	TGCGCCAGCAGCCACCTGGGACTAGCGGGGGGGGGCTACAATGAGCAGTTCTTC	CASSHLGLAGGGYNEQFF
TRBD1	-	TRBJ2-2	TRBV25-1	TGTGCCAGCAGGGGGACAGGAACCGGGGAGCTGTTTTTT	CASRGTGTGELFF
-	-	TRBJ1-6	TRBV10-3	TGTGCCATCAGCAGGACAGAGCGAAATTCACCCCTCCACTTT	CAISRTERNSPLHF
TRBD1	-	TRBJ2-2	TRBV15	TGTGCCACCAGCAGAGGACAGGGTAACACCGGGGAGCTGTTTTTT	CATSRGQGNTGELFF
-	-	TRBJ2-7	TRBV5-4	TGTGCCAGCAAAAATGTGGACAGCTACGAGCAGTACTTC	CASKNVDSYEQYF
-	-	TRBJ1-1	TRBV10-1	TGCGCCAGCAGTAGAACAGGGAACACTGAAGCTTTCTTT	CASSRTGNTEAFF
-	-	TRBJ2-5	TRBV5-6	TGTGCCAGCAGCTTCGGAGGAGGAGAGACCCAGTACTTC	CASSFGGGETQYF
TRBD1	-	TRBJ1-2	TRBV25-1	TGTGCCAGCAGTGCCCAGGGGGCGTATGGCTACACCTTC	CASSAQGAYGYTF
TRBD2	-	TRBJ2-2	TRBV5-4	TGTGCCAGCAGCTTGTCTAGCGGGGGGGCCCCCGGGGAGCTGTTTTTT	CASSLSSGGAPGELFF
-	-	TRBJ2-7	TRBV7-2	TGTGCCAGCAGCACGAACCCAGGCTACGAGCAGTACTTC	CASSTNPGYEQYF
TRBD2	-	TRBJ2-7	TRBV5-1	TGCGCCAGCAGCTTGGGTACTAGCGGTCCATACTACGAGCAGTACTTC	CASSLGTSGPYYEQYF
TRBD2	-	TRBJ2-1	TRBV5-4	TGTGCCAGCAGCTTGCAAGCGGGGGTGAATGAGCAGTTCTTC	CASSLQAGVNEQFF
-	few	TRBJ1-2	TRBV21-1	TGTGCCAGCAGCGCCAGACCCCCAGGGGGCAATAGGTACTATGGCTACACCTTC	CASSARPPGGNRYYGYTF
-	-	TRBJ1-2	TRBV19	TGTGCCAGTACTGACCCCATGGGACGGGCCTATGGCTACACCTTC	CASTDPMGRAYGYTF
-	-	TRBJ2-4	TRBV28	TGTGCCAGCGGGGCCGGAGGATCCAAAAACATTCAGTACTTC	CASGAGGSKNIQYF
-	-	TRBJ2-3	TRBV7-8	TGTGCCAGCAGCCGATACACAGATACGCAGTATTTT	CASSRYTDTQYF
TRBD1	-	TRBJ2-1	TRBV10-1	TGCGCCAGCAGTGTTACGGGACAGGGTACCTACAATGAGCAGTTCTTC	CASSVTGQGTYNEQFF
TRBD1	-	TRBJ2-2	TRBV19	TGTGCCAGCAGTATCAGGTTAGACAGGGGGAGTCTAAACACCGGGGAGCTGTTTTTT	CASSIRLDRGSLNTGELFF
-	-	TRBJ1-1	TRBV6-5	TGTGCCAGCAGTTACTCATCGTCGGGGGTCGGCCCGGCTTTCTTT	CASSYSSSGVGPAFF
-	-	TRBJ2-5	TRBV30	TGTGCCTGGAGTGTCAGGAGCCAAGAGACCCAGTACTTC	CAWSVRSQETQYF
-	-	TRBJ2-7	TRBV6-1	TGTGCCAGCAGTATTACCCTGACGCTCGAGCAGTACTTC	CASSITLTLEQYF
-	-	TRBJ1-1	TRBV6-1	TGTGCCAGCAGTTTTTGGAGGGGGTCAGACACTGAAGCTTTCTTT	CASSFWRGSDTEAFF
-	-	TRBJ2-3	TRBV5-1	TGCGCCAGCAGCTCCGGGGACACAGATACGCAGTATTTT	CASSSGDTDTQYF
-	-	TRBJ2-6	TRBV5-1	TGCGCCAGCAGCTTGCAGGGCTACCCTGGGGCCAACGTCCTGACTTTC	CASSLQGYPGANVLTF
TRBD2	few	TRBJ2-7	TRBV6-5	TGTGCCAGCAGCCTAGCGGGATTTAGCTACGAGCAGTACTTC	CASSLAGFSYEQYF
-	-	TRBJ1-5	TRBV2	TGTGCCAGCAGGGTATCAGAGCCCCAGCATTTT	CASRVSEPQHF
-	-	TRBJ2-4	TRBV7-2	TGTGCCAGCAGCTTAGGCACAGTAGCCAAAAACATTCAGTACTTC	CASSLGTVAKNIQYF